This T cell receptor (beta chain) was observed in a study of vaccination and CD4 T cells after COVID-19. As for the study in general: Median time from second vaccine dose to sampling was less than 85 days (14 to 241).

The CDR3 length is 11 residues. Germline V gene lookup returns CDR1 WSHSY and CDR2 SAAADI. V lost 10 bases to trimming and J lost 2 bases, with 9 bases between them. The Oncomine TCR Beta short-read assay generated sequence data from the DNA of cultured CD4+ T cells. TCRdb independently ran MiXCR on the PCR reads; one entry per CDR3 protein. Found here are about 15,000 distinct CDR3 sequences, about a third of them singletons; the top ten hold under 40%. Regarding treatment: approximately nine-day PBMC culture with coronavirus spike peptide pools or control peptides (ViraFEST assay). Turning to this clonotype: The antigen remains unidentified.

This clonotype originated in a human donor with COVID-19. Sequenced input: cultured CD4+ T cells from blood. The rearrangement links TRBV10-2 to TRBJ2-7; D uncertain. In DNA, the CDR3 is TGCGCCACCCTCCGGCCCTACGAGCAGTACTTC. The encoded protein is CATLRPYEQYF.